This is a list of T cell receptor beta chains from one sample in a study of blood T cells in healthy people across ages. In TCRdb, the 5' RACE reads were re-called with MiXCR into one record per CDR3 protein. The sample holds more than 500,000 distinct CDR3 sequences, 25% to 30% seen once. Sequenced: blood. The receptors shown here come from a woman in her 70s in good health. CDR3s include the opening cysteine and the closing phenylalanine or tryptophan. The order of the fields is V gene, J gene, clone size, D gene, CDR3 protein, CDR3 DNA. The D gene is left open where the match is weak. Only part of the rows carry a size: once, few, many, or a class if the clone is expanded.

TRBV6-1	TRBJ2-6	few	-	CASLRTFSGANVLTF	TGTGCCAGCCTTCGGACCTTCTCTGGGGCCAACGTCCTGACTTTC
TRBV20-1	TRBJ2-7	-	-	CSARAAGAPYEQYF	TGCAGTGCTCGTGCGGCGGGGGCCCCCTACGAGCAGTACTTC
TRBV12-3/TRBV12-4	TRBJ2-6	-	-	CASSLQGRRFSGANVLTF	TGTGCCAGCAGTCTGCAGGGCAGACGATTCTCTGGGGCCAACGTCCTGACTTTC
TRBV5-1	TRBJ2-4	few	-	CASSLAGASENIQYF	TGCGCCAGCAGCTTGGCCGGGGCTAGCGAGAACATTCAGTACTTC
TRBV4-3	TRBJ2-3	once	TRBD2	CASSPSGLAGGGSTDTQYF	TGCGCCAGCAGCCCGAGTGGACTAGCGGGGGGTGGAAGCACAGATACGCAGTATTTT
TRBV6-6	TRBJ1-4	few	TRBD1	CASRYGQGPNEKLFF	TGTGCCAGCAGATACGGACAGGGCCCGAATGAAAAACTGTTTTTT
TRBV12-3/TRBV12-4	TRBJ1-1	few	TRBD1	CASSLNSGGDTEAFF	TGTGCCAGCAGTTTGAACTCAGGGGGCGACACTGAAGCTTTCTTT
TRBV30	TRBJ1-1	-	-	CAWSSTGEAEAFF	TGTGCCTGGAGCTCTACAGGCGAAGCTGAAGCTTTCTTT
TRBV7-2	TRBJ2-7	few	-	CASSRLPRADEQYF	TGTGCCAGCAGCCGACTACCCCGGGCGGACGAGCAGTACTTC
TRBV20-1	TRBJ2-7	-	-	CSARRDVFDEQYF	TGCAGTGCTAGGAGGGACGTTTTCGACGAGCAGTACTTC
TRBV6-2/TRBV6-3	TRBJ2-2	few	TRBD1	CASSYELRGTGSTGELFF	TGTGCCAGCAGTTACGAGCTTAGAGGGACAGGATCCACCGGGGAGCTGTTTTTT
TRBV5-4	TRBJ2-5	-	-	CASSPGGAREETQYF	TGTGCCAGCAGCCCAGGCGGGGCTAGGGAAGAGACCCAGTACTTC
TRBV7-9	TRBJ2-3	-	-	CASSSQTDTQYF	TGTGCCAGCAGCTCGCAAACAGATACGCAGTATTTT
TRBV13	TRBJ1-6	few	-	CASSLRANSPLHF	TGTGCCAGCAGCTTAAGGGCGAATTCACCCCTCCACTTT
TRBV20-1	TRBJ2-7	-	-	CSARDSRRDYEQYF	TGCAGTGCTAGAGATAGTCGGCGGGACTACGAGCAGTACTTC
TRBV19	TRBJ2-1	-	-	CASQTYSSYNEQFF	TGTGCCAGCCAGACTTACTCGTCCTACAATGAGCAGTTCTTC